Listed below are T cell receptor beta chains from one sample, sequenced in a study of control samples from healthy donors and cancer patients. Here immunoSEQ multiplex PCR was the method, and the copy in TCRdb shows in-frame clones only, minus some. The sample holds 150,000 to 200,000 clones, approximately 94% seen once. The source material was blood. The receptors shown here come from a woman in her forties in good health. CDR3s include the opening cysteine and the closing phenylalanine or tryptophan. The D gene is left open where the match is weak. Size is omitted from some rows. Given values are once, few, many or a class for expanded clones.

CDR3 length	D gene	V gene	clone size	J gene	CDR3 protein	CDR3 DNA
11	-	TRBV7-2	-	TRBJ2-1	CASSLGGEQFF	TGTGCCAGCAGCTTAGGTGGCGAGCAGTTCTTC
15	-	TRBV9	-	TRBJ1-3	CASSVGRESGNTIYF	TGTGCCAGCAGCGTAGGCAGAGAATCTGGAAACACCATATATTTT
16	-	TRBV29-1	-	TRBJ2-3	CSVRPVVGGTADTQYF	TGCAGCGTTCGACCGGTCGTGGGGGGAACCGCAGATACGCAGTATTTT
14	TRBD2	TRBV11-1	-	TRBJ2-1	CASSLGGGFNEQFF	TGTGCCAGCAGCTTAGGCGGGGGGTTCAATGAGCAGTTCTTC
13	-	TRBV11-2	once	TRBJ2-2	CASSLEGTGELFF	TGTGCCAGCAGCTTAGAAGGGACCGGGGAGCTGTTTTTT
17	TRBD2	TRBV4-3	-	TRBJ2-1	CASSQDIRGGRYNEQFF	TGCGCCAGCAGCCAAGATATTCGCGGGGGGCGTTACAATGAGCAGTTCTTC
17	TRBD2	TRBV4-1	-	TRBJ2-1	CASSQPPGLAVYNEQFF	TGCGCCAGCAGCCAACCTCCGGGTCTAGCGGTATACAATGAGCAGTTCTTC
13	TRBD1	TRBV3-1/TRBV3-2	-	TRBJ1-2	CASSARQGGGYTF	TGTGCCAGCAGCGCCCGACAGGGCGGTGGCTACACCTTC
13	TRBD1	TRBV2	-	TRBJ1-6	CASGQGEGSPLHF	TGTGCCAGCGGACAGGGGGAAGGATCACCCCTCCACTTT
14	-	TRBV5-1	-	TRBJ2-5	CASSLGPSKETQYF	TGCGCCAGCAGCTTGGGGCCCAGCAAGGAGACCCAGTACTTC
13	-	TRBV3-1/TRBV3-2	-	TRBJ1-6	CASSGAPNSPLHF	TGTGCCAGCAGCGGAGCACCGAATTCACCCCTCCACTTT
12	-	TRBV12-5	-	TRBJ2-7	CASGLPRSEQYF	TGTGCTAGTGGTTTGCCTCGGAGCGAGCAGTACTTC
15	-	TRBV7-9	once	TRBJ2-2	CASSLGFRVPGELFF	TGTGCCAGCAGCTTAGGTTTCCGGGTCCCCGGGGAGCTGTTTTTT
14	-	TRBV21-1	-	TRBJ2-2	CASNMTGLIGELFF	TGTGCCAGCAACATGACAGGGCTGATCGGGGAGCTGTTTTTT
16	-	TRBV19	-	TRBJ1-5	CASRPLGQGNNQPQHF	TGTGCCAGTAGACCTCTCGGGCAGGGGAATAATCAGCCCCAGCATTTT
13	-	TRBV6-6	-	TRBJ1-4	CASSKDSNEKLFF	TGTGCCAGCAGTAAAGACAGTAATGAAAAACTGTTTTTT
12	-	TRBV30	once	TRBJ2-5	CAWSGNEETQYF	TGTGCCTGGTCAGGTAATGAAGAGACCCAGTACTTC
15	-	TRBV4-3	-	TRBJ1-1	CASSQRQLMNTEAFF	TGCGCCAGCAGCCAACGACAGCTTATGAACACTGAAGCTTTCTTT
14	TRBD1	TRBV5-1	once	TRBJ1-2	CASSYRTGTRGYTF	TGCGCCAGCAGCTACCGGACAGGGACCAGGGGCTACACCTTC
14	TRBD1	TRBV5-1	-	TRBJ1-2	CASSLGQGYYGYTF	TGCGCCAGCAGCTTGGGACAGGGCTACTATGGCTACACCTTC
15	-	TRBV29-1	-	TRBJ1-2	CSVEGSRTINYGYTF	TGCAGCGTTGAAGGCAGCCGGACCATAAACTATGGCTACACCTTC
16	-	TRBV11-2	-	TRBJ1-3	CASSSREGPSGNTIYF	TGTGCCAGCAGCTCCCGGGAGGGACCCTCTGGAAACACCATATATTTT
17	-	TRBV27	-	TRBJ1-6	CASSLSVRTGFSSPLHF	TGTGCCAGCAGTTTATCTGTCAGAACAGGGTTTTCTTCACCCCTCCACTTT
15	TRBD2	TRBV5-1	-	TRBJ2-2	CASSPSGRTTGELFF	TGCGCCAGCAGCCCGAGCGGGAGGACCACCGGGGAGCTGTTTTTT
13	-	TRBV6-2/TRBV6-3	once	TRBJ1-2	CASSLSGDYGYTF	TGTGCCAGCAGTTTGTCAGGGGACTATGGCTACACCTTC
14	TRBD2	TRBV7-2	-	TRBJ2-1	CASRSSGGLDEQFF	TGTGCCAGCAGAAGTAGCGGGGGGTTGGATGAGCAGTTCTTC
15	-	TRBV27	once	TRBJ2-5	CASSLKWGAQETQYF	TGTGCCAGCAGTTTAAAGTGGGGAGCCCAAGAGACCCAGTACTTC
21	TRBD2	TRBV14	-	TRBJ2-1	CASSQGGPTSGTAWELNEQFF	TGTGCCAGCAGCCAGGGGGGCCCCACTAGCGGGACCGCCTGGGAACTCAATGAGCAGTTCTTC
15	-	TRBV12-5	-	TRBJ1-6	CASGLNSPYNSPLHF	TGTGCTAGTGGTTTGAACAGCCCCTATAATTCACCCCTCCACTTT
15	TRBD1	TRBV6-6	-	TRBJ1-6	CASSYDGQGKSPLHF	TGTGCCAGCAGTTACGACGGACAGGGAAAATCACCCCTCCACTTT
13	-	TRBV12-3/TRBV12-4	-	TRBJ1-2	CASSLSGARGYTF	TGTGCCAGCAGTTTAAGCGGGGCCCGAGGCTACACCTTC
13	-	TRBV27	-	TRBJ1-5	CASSLSGEGPQHF	TGTGCCAGCAGTTTATCTGGGGAAGGACCCCAGCATTTT
13	-	TRBV25-1	-	TRBJ2-3	CASIGGQWDTQYF	TGTGCCAGCATCGGGGGTCAGTGGGATACGCAGTATTTT
13	-	TRBV29-1	-	TRBJ1-2	CSTDSGYLYGYTF	TGCAGCACTGACTCAGGATACCTGTATGGCTACACCTTC
15	TRBD1	TRBV4-1	-	TRBJ2-7	CASSQTGTGTYEQYF	TGCGCCAGCAGCCAGACCGGGACAGGGACGTACGAGCAGTACTTC
16	-	TRBV5-1	-	TRBJ2-1	CASSPGISTKNNEQFF	TGCGCCAGCAGCCCCGGAATCTCAACCAAAAACAATGAGCAGTTCTTC
13	-	TRBV12-3/TRBV12-4	-	TRBJ1-5	CASRRGGSQPQHF	TGTGCCAGCAGGAGGGGTGGATCCCAGCCCCAGCATTTT
15	-	TRBV19	-	TRBJ1-2	CASSKGLPTNYGYTF	TGTGCCAGTAGCAAGGGACTCCCTACTAACTATGGCTACACCTTC
14	TRBD1	TRBV2	once	TRBJ1-4	CASRSTGGHEKLFF	TGTGCCAGCAGGTCTACAGGGGGCCATGAAAAACTGTTTTTT
13	TRBD1	TRBV9	-	TRBJ2-5	CASSWTGAETQYF	TGTGCCAGCAGCTGGACAGGGGCGGAGACCCAGTACTTC
17	TRBD1	TRBV9	once	TRBJ2-2	CASSVVSGTGNTGELFF	TGTGCCAGCAGCGTAGTATCCGGGACAGGGAACACCGGGGAGCTGTTTTTT
15	TRBD1	TRBV5-1	-	TRBJ2-1	CASSLGQGGVNEQFF	TGCGCCAGCAGCTTGGGACAGGGGGGCGTCAATGAGCAGTTCTTC
16	TRBD2	TRBV9	-	TRBJ2-1	CASSPLAGYSYNEQFF	TGTGCCAGCAGCCCCCTAGCGGGTTACTCCTACAATGAGCAGTTCTTC
13	-	TRBV9	-	TRBJ2-7	CASSLGGTSEQYF	TGTGCCAGCTCCCTGGGCGGCACCAGCGAGCAGTACTTC
14	-	TRBV5-4	-	TRBJ1-1	CASSLLGGDTEAFF	TGTGCCAGCAGCTTATTAGGGGGGGACACTGAAGCTTTCTTT
13	-	TRBV9	-	TRBJ1-1	CASSVGEGLAAFF	TGTGCCAGCAGCGTAGGGGAGGGATTGGCAGCTTTCTTT
14	TRBD1	TRBV19	-	TRBJ1-5	CASSLQGANQPQHF	TGTGCCAGTAGTCTACAGGGGGCCAATCAGCCCCAGCATTTT
18	TRBD1	TRBV9	-	TRBJ1-2	CASSREGARAYGLYGYTF	TGTGCCAGCAGTCGGGAGGGGGCCAGAGCGTATGGACTCTATGGCTACACCTTC
14	-	TRBV5-6	-	TRBJ1-2	CASSGAGRFYGYTF	TGTGCCAGCAGCGGGGCAGGGAGGTTTTATGGCTACACCTTC
15	-	TRBV9	-	TRBJ2-5	CASSVVLGSGETQYF	TGTGCCAGCAGCGTAGTGCTAGGGTCCGGAGAGACCCAGTACTTC
13	-	TRBV3-1/TRBV3-2	-	TRBJ2-3	CASSQNPGGTQYF	TGTGCCAGCAGCCAAAATCCAGGTGGTACGCAGTATTTT
16	TRBD2	TRBV11-2	-	TRBJ2-1	CASSLSGTSGRNEQFF	TGTGCCAGCAGCTTATCCGGGACTAGCGGGAGAAATGAGCAGTTCTTC